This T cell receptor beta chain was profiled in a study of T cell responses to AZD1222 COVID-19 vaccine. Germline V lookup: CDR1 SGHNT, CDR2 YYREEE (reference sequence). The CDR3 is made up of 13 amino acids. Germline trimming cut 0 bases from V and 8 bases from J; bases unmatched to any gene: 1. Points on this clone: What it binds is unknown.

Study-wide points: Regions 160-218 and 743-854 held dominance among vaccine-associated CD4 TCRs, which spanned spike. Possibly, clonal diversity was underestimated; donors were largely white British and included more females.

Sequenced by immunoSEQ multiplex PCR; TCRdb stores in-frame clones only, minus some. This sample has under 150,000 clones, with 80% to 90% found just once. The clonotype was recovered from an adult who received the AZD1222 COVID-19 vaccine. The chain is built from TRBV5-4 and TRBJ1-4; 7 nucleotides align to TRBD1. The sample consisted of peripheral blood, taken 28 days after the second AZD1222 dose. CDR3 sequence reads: CASSLGQGEKLFF. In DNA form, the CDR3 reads TGTGCCAGCAGCTTGGGACAGGGAGAAAAACTGTTTTTT.